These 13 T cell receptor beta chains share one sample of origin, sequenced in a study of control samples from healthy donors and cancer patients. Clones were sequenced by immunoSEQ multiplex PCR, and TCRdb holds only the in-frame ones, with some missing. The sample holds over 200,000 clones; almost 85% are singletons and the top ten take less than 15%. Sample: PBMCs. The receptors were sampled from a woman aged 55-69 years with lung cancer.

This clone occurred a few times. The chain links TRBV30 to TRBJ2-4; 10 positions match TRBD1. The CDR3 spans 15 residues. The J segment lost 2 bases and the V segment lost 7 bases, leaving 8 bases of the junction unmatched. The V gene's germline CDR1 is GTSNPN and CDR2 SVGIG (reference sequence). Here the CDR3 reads CAYTTGGKSKNIQYF. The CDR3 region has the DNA TGTGCCTATACGACAGGGGGCAAGTCCAAAAACATTCAGTACTTC.

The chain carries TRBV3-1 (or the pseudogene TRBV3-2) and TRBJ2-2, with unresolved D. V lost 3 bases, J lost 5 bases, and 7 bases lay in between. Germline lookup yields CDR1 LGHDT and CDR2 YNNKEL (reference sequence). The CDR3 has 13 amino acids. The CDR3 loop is CASSQLDTGELFF. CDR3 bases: TGTGCCAGCAGCCAGCTAGATACCGGGGAGCTGTTTTTT.

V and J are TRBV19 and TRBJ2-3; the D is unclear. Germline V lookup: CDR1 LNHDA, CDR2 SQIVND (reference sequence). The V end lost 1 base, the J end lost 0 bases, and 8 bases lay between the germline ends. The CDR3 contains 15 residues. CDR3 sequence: CASSIAGFSTDTQYF. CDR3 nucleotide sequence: TGTGCCAGTAGTATAGCAGGATTTAGCACAGATACGCAGTATTTT.

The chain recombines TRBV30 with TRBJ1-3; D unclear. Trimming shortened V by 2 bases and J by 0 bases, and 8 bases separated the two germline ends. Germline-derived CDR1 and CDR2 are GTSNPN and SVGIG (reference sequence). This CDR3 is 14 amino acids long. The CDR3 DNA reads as TGTGCCTGGAGTATAGCTTCCTCTGGAAACACCATATATTTT. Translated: CAWSIASSGNTIYF.

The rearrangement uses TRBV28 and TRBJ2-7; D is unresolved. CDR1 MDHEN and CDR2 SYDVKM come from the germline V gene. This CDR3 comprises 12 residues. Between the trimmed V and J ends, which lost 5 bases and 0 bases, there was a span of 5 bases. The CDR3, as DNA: TGTGCCAGCAGTAGGCTCTCCTACGAGCAGTACTTC. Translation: CASSRLSYEQYF.

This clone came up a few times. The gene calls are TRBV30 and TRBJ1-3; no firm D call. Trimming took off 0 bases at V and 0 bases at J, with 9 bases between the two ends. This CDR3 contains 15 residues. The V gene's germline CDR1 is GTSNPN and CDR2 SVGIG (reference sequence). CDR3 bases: TGTGCCTGGAGTGTACGGAAGAGCTCTGGAAACACCATATATTTT. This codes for CAWSVRKSSGNTIYF.

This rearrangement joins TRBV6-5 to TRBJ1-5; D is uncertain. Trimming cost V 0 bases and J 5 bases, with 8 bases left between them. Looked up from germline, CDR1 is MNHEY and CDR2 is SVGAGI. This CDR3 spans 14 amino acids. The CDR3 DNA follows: TGTGCCAGCAGTTACTCGTTCGGGGATCAGCCCCAGCATTTT. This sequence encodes CASSYSFGDQPQHF.

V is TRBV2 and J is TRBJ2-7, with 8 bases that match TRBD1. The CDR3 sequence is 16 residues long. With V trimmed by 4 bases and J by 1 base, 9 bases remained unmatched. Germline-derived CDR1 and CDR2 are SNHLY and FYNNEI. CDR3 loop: CASSGIWTGISYEQYF. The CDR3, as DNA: TGTGCCAGCAGTGGGATCTGGACAGGGATTTCCTACGAGCAGTACTTC.

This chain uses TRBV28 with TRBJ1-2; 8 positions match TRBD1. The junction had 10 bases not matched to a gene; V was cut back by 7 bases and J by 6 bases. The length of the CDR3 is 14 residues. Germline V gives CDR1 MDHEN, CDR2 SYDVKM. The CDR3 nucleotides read TGTGCCAGCATTCAAGGACAGGGCCTTGATGGCTACACCTTC. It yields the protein CASIQGQGLDGYTF.

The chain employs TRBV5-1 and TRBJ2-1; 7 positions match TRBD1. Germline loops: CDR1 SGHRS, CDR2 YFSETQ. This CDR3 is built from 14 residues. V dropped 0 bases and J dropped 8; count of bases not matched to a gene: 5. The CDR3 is CASSLAQGVDEQFF. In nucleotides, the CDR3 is TGCGCCAGCAGCTTGGCGCAGGGGGTGGATGAGCAGTTCTTC.

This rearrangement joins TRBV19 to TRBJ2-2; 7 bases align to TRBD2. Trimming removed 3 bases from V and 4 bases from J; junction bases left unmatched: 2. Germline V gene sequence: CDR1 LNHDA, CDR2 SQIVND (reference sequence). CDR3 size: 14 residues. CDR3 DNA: TGTGCCAGTAGTATCCCGGGGGGCACCGGGGAGCTGTTTTTT. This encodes CASSIPGGTGELFF.

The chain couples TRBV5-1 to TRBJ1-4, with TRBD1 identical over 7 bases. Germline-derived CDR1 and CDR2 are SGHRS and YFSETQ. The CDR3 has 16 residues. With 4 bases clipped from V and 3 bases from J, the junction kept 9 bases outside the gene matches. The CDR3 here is CASSLLPGTANEKLFF. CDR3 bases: TGCGCCAGCAGCCTCTTACCTGGGACAGCTAATGAAAAACTGTTTTTT.

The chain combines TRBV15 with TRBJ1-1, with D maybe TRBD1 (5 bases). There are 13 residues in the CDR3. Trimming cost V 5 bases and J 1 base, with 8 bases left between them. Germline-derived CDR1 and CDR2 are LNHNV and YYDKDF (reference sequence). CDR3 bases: TGTGCCACCAGCCTAGGACAGAACACTGAAGCTTTCTTT. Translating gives CATSLGQNTEAFF.